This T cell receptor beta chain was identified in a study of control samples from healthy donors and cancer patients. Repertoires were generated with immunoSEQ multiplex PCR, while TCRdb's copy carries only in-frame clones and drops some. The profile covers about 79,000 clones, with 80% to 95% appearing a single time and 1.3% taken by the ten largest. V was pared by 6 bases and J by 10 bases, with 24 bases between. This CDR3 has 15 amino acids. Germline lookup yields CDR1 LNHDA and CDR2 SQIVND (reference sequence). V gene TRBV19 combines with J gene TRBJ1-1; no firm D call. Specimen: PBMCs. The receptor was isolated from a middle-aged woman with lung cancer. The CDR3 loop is CASRTGAAAVFGAFF. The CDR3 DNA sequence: TGTGCCAGTAGAACCGGCGCGGCCGCCGTCTTTGGAGCTTTCTTT.